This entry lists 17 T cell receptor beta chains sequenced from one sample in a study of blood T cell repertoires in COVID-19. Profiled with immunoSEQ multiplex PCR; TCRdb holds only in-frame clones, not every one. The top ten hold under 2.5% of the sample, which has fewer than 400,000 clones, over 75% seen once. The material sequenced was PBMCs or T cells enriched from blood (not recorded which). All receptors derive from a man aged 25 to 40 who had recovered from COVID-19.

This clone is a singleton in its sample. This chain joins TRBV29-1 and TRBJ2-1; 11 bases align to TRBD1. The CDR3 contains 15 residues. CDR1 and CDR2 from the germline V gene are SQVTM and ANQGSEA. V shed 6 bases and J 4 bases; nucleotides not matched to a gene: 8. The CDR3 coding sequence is TGCAGCGTGCTGGACAGGGGGCCAAGATACAATGAGCAGTTCTTC. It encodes CSVLDRGPRYNEQFF.

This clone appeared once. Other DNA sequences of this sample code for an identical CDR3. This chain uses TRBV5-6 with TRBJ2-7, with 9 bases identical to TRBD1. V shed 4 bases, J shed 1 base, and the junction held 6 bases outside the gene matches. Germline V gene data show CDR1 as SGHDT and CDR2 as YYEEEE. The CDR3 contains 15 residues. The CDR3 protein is CASSGGTGSSYEQYF. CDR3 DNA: TGTGCCAGCAGCGGTGGGACAGGGAGTTCCTACGAGCAGTACTTC. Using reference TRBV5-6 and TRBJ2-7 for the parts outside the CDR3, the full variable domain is DAGVTQSPTHLIKTRGQQVTLRCSPKSGHDTVSWYQQALGQGPQFIFQYYEEEERQRGNFPDRFSGHQFPNYSSELNVNALLLGDSALYLCASSGGTGSSYEQYFGPGTRLTVT.

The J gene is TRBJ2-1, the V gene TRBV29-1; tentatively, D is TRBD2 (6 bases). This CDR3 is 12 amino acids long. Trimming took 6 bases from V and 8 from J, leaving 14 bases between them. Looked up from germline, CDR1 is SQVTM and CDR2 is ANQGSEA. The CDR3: CSVRQGGDEQFF. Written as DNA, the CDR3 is TGCAGCGTCCGGCAAGGAGGGGATGAGCAGTTCTTC.

The CDR3 sequence is CASSQVERGTRKVGELFF. The CDR3 nucleotides are TGCGCCAGCAGCCAAGTCGAGCGGGGGACCCGGAAGGTCGGGGAGCTGTTTTTT. The chain is built from TRBV4-3 and TRBJ2-2; the match to TRBD2 covers 8 bases. Germline V lookup: CDR1 LGHNA, CDR2 YSLEER. The CDR3 extends over 18 amino acids. The V and J ends lost 1 base and 7 bases, in that order; junction bases with no gene match: 14.

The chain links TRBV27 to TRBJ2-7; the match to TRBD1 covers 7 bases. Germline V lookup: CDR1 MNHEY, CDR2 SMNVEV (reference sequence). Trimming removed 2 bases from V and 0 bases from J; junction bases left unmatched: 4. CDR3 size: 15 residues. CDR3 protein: CASSLRQGTSYEQYF. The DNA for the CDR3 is TGTGCCAGCAGTTTACGACAGGGAACCTCCTACGAGCAGTACTTC.

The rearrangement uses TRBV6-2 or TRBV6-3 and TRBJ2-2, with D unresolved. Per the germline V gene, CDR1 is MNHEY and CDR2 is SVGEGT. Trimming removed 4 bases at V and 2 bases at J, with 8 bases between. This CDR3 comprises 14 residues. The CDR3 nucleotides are TGTGCCAGCAGTTTCACTACCAACACCGGGGAGCTGTTTTTT. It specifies CASSFTTNTGELFF.

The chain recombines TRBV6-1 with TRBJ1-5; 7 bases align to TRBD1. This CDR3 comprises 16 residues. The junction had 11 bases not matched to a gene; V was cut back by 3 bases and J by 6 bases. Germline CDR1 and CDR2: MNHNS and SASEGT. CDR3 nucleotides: TGTGCCAGCAGTGAGCGACAGGGAGGTCTAACTCAGCCCCAGCATTTT. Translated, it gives CASSERQGGLTQPQHF.

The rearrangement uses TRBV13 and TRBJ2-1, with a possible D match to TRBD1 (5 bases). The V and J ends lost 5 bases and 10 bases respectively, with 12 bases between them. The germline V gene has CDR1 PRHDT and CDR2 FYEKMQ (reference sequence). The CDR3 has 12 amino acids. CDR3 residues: CASSPQGREQFF. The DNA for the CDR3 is TGTGCCAGCAGCCCCCAGGGTCGAGAGCAGTTCTTC. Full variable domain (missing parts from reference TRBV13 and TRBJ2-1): AAGVIQSPRHLIKEKRETATLKCYPIPRHDTVYWYQQGPGQDPQFLISFYEKMQSDKGSIPDRFSAQQFSDYHSELNMSSLELGDSALYFCASSPQGREQFFGPGTRLTVL.

CDR3 sequence (DNA): TGTGCCAGCAGTTACTTGGGACAGGGCCCGAGGGAGCAGTACTTC. Encoded protein: CASSYLGQGPREQYF. This chain joins TRBV6-2 or TRBV6-3 and TRBJ2-7; 9 bases are shared with TRBD1. V was pared by 1 base and J by 7 bases, with 8 bases of the junction left unmatched. The V gene's germline CDR1 is MNHEY and CDR2 SVGEGT. CDR3 length: 15 amino acids.

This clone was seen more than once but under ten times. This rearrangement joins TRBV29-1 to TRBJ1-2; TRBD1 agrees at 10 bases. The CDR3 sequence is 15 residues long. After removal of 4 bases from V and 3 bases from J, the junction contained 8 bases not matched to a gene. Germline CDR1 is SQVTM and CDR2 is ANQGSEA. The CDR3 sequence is CSVVLGDRGHYGYTF. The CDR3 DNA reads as TGCAGCGTTGTCTTAGGGGACAGGGGTCACTATGGCTACACCTTC. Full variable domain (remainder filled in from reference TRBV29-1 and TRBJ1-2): SAVISQKPSRDICQRGTSLTIQCQVDSQVTMMFWYRQQPGQSLTLIATANQGSEATYESGFVIDKFPISRPNLTFSTLTVSNMSPEDSSIYLCSVVLGDRGHYGYTFGSGTRLTVV.

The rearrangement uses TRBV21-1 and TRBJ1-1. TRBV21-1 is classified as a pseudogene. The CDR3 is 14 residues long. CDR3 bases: TGTGCCCCGGGTGGGGGGAGATCGGTCACTGAAGCTTTCTTT. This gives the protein CAPGGGRSVTEAFF.

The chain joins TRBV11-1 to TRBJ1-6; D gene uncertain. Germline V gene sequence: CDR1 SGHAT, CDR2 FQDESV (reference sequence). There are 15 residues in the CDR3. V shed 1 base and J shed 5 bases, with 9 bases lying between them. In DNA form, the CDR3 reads TGTGCCAGCAGCTTAGTGAGTACGGATAATTCACCCCTCCACTTT. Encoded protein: CASSLVSTDNSPLHF.

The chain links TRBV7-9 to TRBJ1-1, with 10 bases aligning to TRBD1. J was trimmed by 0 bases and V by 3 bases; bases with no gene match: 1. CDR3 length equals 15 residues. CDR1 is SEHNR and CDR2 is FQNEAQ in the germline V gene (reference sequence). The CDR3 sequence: CASSLGTGVNTEAFF. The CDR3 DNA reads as TGTGCCAGCAGCTTGGGGACAGGGGTGAACACTGAAGCTTTCTTT.

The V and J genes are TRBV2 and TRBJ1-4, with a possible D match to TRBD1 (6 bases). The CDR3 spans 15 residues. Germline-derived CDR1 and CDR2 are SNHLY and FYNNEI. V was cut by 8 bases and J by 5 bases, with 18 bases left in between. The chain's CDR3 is CASRPGQSLNEKLFF. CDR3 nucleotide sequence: TGTGCCAGCCGGCCCGGACAGTCCCTCAATGAAAAACTGTTTTTT.

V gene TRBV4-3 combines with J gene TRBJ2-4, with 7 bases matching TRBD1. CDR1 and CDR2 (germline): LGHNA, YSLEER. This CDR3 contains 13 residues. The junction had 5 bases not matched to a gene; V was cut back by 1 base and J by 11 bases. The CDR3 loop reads CASSQGTGDFQYF. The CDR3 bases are TGCGCCAGCAGCCAAGGGACAGGTGATTTTCAGTACTTC.

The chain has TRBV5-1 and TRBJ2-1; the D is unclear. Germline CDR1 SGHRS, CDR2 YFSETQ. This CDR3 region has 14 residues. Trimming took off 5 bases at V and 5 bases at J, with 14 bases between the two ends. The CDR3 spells CASSTPNNNNEQFF. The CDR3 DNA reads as TGCGCCAGCAGTACCCCCAACAACAACAATGAGCAGTTCTTC.

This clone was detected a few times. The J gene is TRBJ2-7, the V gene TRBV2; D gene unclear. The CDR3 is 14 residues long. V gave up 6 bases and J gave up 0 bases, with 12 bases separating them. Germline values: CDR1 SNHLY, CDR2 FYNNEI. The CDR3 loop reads CASRPRVNSYEQYF. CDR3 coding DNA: TGTGCCAGCAGGCCCCGGGTCAACTCCTACGAGCAGTACTTC.